The present T cell receptor (beta chain) was sequenced within a study of identical twins (dated by TCRdb to 2016 to 2018). As for the study more broadly: To test whether fetal clonotypes persist, the study used deep sequencing on TCR alpha and beta repertoires from monozygotic twins, unrelated adults of various ages, and cord blood. Replicate twin experiments were performed at different times using different library preparation protocols to rule out contamination. Results and caveats for the whole study, not just this receptor: Excess twin sharing in beta out-of-frame sequences was weaker because fewer shared sequences lowered the signal-to-noise ratio. In monozygotic twins, recombination models systematically underestimated out-of-frame TCR alpha sharing, but the models matched the sharing seen between unrelated individuals. Because the same donors could not be followed over many years, the conclusions depended on cross-sectional statistical analysis. Compared with coincidental sharing between unrelated individuals, out-of-frame TCR alpha sequences shared between twins showed an excess of sequences with low generation probability. Invariant T cells such as MAIT and iNKT could partly confound zero-insertion analyses, though diverse VJ usage argued against this for most clonotypes. Abundant cord blood beta clonotypes carried fewer insertions; young adult naive repertoires showed a weaker similar trend, while memory repertoires showed none.

This clonotype has just a few counts. Its binding antigen is unknown. Base qualities are not at hand, and no much larger clone is one base apart. All donors were healthy Caucasians. Three pairs of female monozygotic twins, all aged about 18 to 30 years, made up the twin cohort. Positive isolation kits from Invitrogen were used to isolate CD4+ and CD8+ T cell populations. Library method: 5' RACE. Sequencing was carried out with an Illumina HiSeq 2000. Template switching introduced a universal primer binding site; the final cDNA contained a unique molecular identifier, enabling accurate counting of TCR cDNA molecules. Specific primers in the conserved constant-segment region were used to synthesize first-strand cDNA for TCR alpha and beta chains. Each cDNA library was double barcoded, with a SMART-Mk sample barcode plus Illumina barcodes, to control for contamination. TruSeq adapter sequences along with Illumina sample barcodes were introduced in two successive PCR steps. TCR alpha and beta cDNA libraries were sequenced on the Illumina HiSeq platform with custom primers. In the source study's methods: Unique molecular identifiers were extracted from raw reads with MiGEC, and CDR3 positions were determined with MiXCR. For each individual, recombination models were inferred using an EM algorithm with the repgenHMM and IGoR tools. Shared clonotype analysis was performed with the tcR package in R, normalizing sharing by the product of cloneset sizes. To study raw recombination free of thymic and clonal selection effects, out-of-frame nonproductive sequences were analyzed. In TCRdb, the public reads were trimmed at Q25 with fastp and aligned with MiXCR, with productive beta chains retained. Every entry covers one CDR3 protein and lists the most common genes and DNA from its rows. TCRdb's processing, not the study's, gives the V and J calls here. For this sample there are roughly 480,000 distinct CDR3 sequences; approximately 24% appear just once. About 2.7% of the sample is in the top ten clones.

The same data also contributed to another study, on T cells expressing NK-cell markers. Drawing on the second study: Seven to nine donors provided sorted CD3+CD56+NKG2C+, CD3+CD56+NKG2C- and CD3+CD56-NKG2C+ T-cell subsets, whose TCR beta-chain repertoires were profiled. Seven of the eight sequenced donors were HCMV-seropositive and one was HCMV-seronegative. To restrict sorting to alphabetaTCR-expressing T cells, an anti-gammadeltaTCR antibody was added in several experiments. In several donors, the dominant CD3+CD56+NKG2C+ clonotypes were found to rank among the top 10 CD8+ clonotypes and to make up 1.0-7.0% of CD8+ T cells. Those dominant clonotypes were again the most abundant among CD3+CD56-NKG2C+ cells in a handful of donors, at roughly 28.3-65%. Whether the expanded NKG2C-expressing T cell clones were specific for HCMV antigens remained unclear. The study sequenced eight donors, all healthy volunteers chosen at random: three men and five women. HCMV-specific IgG was detected in serum with a commercial ELISA kit to determine HCMV serostatus. MIGEC was used to demultiplex reads and group reads by UMI, and MiTCR was used to assemble and quantify clonotypes. To exclude erroneous sequences, any TCR cDNA sequence not supported by at least two reads was discarded. Downstream repertoire analysis used the tcR package, and clonotypes were matched across fractions by CDR3 nucleotide sequence plus V segment. Antigen specificity was annotated against VDJdb with VDJmatch, allowing one amino acid substitution in CDR3.

The sequencing sample was made of CD4+ T cells sorted from blood. This sequence originates from a young woman in good health.

The CDR3 loop reads CSARSGGGEQYF. The sequence in DNA is TGCAGTGCCCGGTCAGGGGGCGGCGAGCAGTACTTC. This chain joins TRBV20-1 to TRBJ2-7, and 8 junctional nucleotides match TRBD1. From cysteine to phenylalanine, the CDR3 is 12 amino acids long. Only the CDR3 region is kept as DNA, spanning 36 bases read in frame from base 1. V ends up 6 bases short and J 6 bases short, with an unmatched junction base count of 7. Sequences DFQATT (CDR1) and SNEGSKA (CDR2) are obtained from the germline V gene (reference sequence).